This T cell receptor (beta chain) was obtained from a study of cytomegalovirus exposure and HLA in healthy donors. Primers for the PCR totalled 60 Vbeta and 13 Jbeta. Profiled with immunoSEQ multiplex PCR; TCRdb holds only in-frame clones, not every one. The sample shows 110,000 or so clones, roughly 80% of them seen only once. The germline V gene encodes CDR1 SGHRS and CDR2 YFSETQ. There are 14 residues in the CDR3. J lost 0 bases, V lost 3 bases, and 2 bases had no gene match. As to this clone: Additional DNA sequences in this sample encode the identical CDR3.

The material sequenced was PBMCs. This sequence joins TRBV5-1 and TRBJ1-1, with 7 bases lining up with TRBD1. The TCR sequence derives from a young woman in good health and CMV-seropositive. Here the CDR3 DNA reads TGCGCCAGCAGCTCGGGACAGATGAACACTGAAGCTTTCTTT. It specifies CASSSGQMNTEAFF. Full variable domain (missing parts from reference TRBV5-1 and TRBJ1-1): KAGVTQTPRYLIKTRGQQVTLSCSPISGHRSVSWYQQTPGQGLQFLFEYFSETQRNKGNFPGRFSGRQFSNSRSEMNVSTLELGDSALYLCASSSGQMNTEAFFGQGTRLTVV.